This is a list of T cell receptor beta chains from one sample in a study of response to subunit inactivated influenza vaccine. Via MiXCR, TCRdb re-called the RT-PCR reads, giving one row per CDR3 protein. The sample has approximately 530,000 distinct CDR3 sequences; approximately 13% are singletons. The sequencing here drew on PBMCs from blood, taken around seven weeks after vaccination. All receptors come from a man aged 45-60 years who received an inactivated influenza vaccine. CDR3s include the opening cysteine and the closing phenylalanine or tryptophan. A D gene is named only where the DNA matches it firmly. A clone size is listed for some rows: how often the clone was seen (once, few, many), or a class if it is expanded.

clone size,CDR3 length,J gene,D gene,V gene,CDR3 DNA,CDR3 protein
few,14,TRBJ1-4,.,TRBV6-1,TGTGCCAGCGGGCCGACAGGTTCTAATGAAAAACTGTTTTTT,CASGPTGSNEKLFF
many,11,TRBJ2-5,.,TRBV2,TGTGCCAGCAGTGAGGAGGAGACCCAGTACTTC,CASSEEETQYF
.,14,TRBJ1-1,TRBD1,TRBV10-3,TGTGCCATCAATGTGGCAGGGGGACAGACTGAAGCTTTCTTT,CAINVAGGQTEAFF
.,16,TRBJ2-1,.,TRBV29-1,TGCAGCGTGGGGACTTCCACTACCCCAACCTACAATGAGCAGTTCTTC,CSVGTSTTPTYNEQFF
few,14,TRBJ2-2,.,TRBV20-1,TGCAGTGCTAGCACGGGGGTCTGGACCGGGGAGCTGTTTTTT,CSASTGVWTGELFF
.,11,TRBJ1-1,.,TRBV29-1,TGCAGCGTAAACCGGGACTTGGAAGCTTTCTTT,CSVNRDLEAFF
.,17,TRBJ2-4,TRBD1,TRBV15,TGTGCCACCAGCAGGGAAACAGGGGGTTGGATCAAAAACATTCAGTACTTC,CATSRETGGWIKNIQYF
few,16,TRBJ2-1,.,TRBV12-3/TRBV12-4,TGTGCCAGCAGTTCCCCCCGGGGGCCCCCTAGTCATGAGCAGTTCTTC,CASSSPRGPPSHEQFF
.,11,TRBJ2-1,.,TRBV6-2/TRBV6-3,TGTGCCAGCGGGAATTACAATGAGCAGTTCTTC,CASGNYNEQFF
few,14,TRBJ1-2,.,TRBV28,TGTGCCAGCAGGCGAGGAAGAGTGGACTATGGCTACACCTTC,CASRRGRVDYGYTF
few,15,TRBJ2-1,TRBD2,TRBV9,TGTGCCAGCAGCGAACTAGCGGGAGTCTACAATGAGCAGTTCTTC,CASSELAGVYNEQFF
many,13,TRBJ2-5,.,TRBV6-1,TGTGCCAGCAGCCGGGCGTTAAGGGAGACCCAGTACTTC,CASSRALRETQYF
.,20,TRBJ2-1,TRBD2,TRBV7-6,TGTGCCAGCAGCTTAGCGTTCACAGGGGCTAGCGGGAGGTCTTACAATGAGCAGTTCTTC,CASSLAFTGASGRSYNEQFF
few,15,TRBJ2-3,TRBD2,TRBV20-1,TGCAGTGCTAGTAGCGGGACGACTAGCACAGATACGCAGTATTTT,CSASSGTTSTDTQYF
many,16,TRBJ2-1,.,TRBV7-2,TGTGCCAGCAGCCCAGGACACTATATCTCCTACAATGAGCAGTTCTTC,CASSPGHYISYNEQFF